What follows are 10 T cell receptor beta chains derived from one specimen sequenced in a study of blood T cell repertoires in COVID-19. Profiling relied on immunoSEQ multiplex PCR, and the TCRdb table lists in-frame clones only, not all of them. The sample lists some 170,000 clones, about 80% occurring once. Sequenced input: peripheral blood. Receptors were obtained from a man aged 55-75 years with acute or convalescent COVID-19.

The chain uses TRBV9 and TRBJ1-1; 8 nucleotides align to TRBD1. The CDR3 extends over 14 amino acids. After removal of 3 bases from V and 4 bases from J, the junction contained 5 bases not matched to a gene. Germline V gene data show CDR1 as SGDLS and CDR2 as YYNGEE. As DNA, the CDR3 is TGTGCCAGCAGCGCAACAGGGGGTGTCACTGAAGCTTTCTTT. Encoded protein: CASSATGGVTEAFF.

The chain uses TRBV5-1 and TRBJ1-2; 11 bases align to TRBD1. The CDR3 has 15 residues. Germline trimming cut 4 bases from V and 6 bases from J; bases unmatched to any gene: 8. Germline V gene data show CDR1 as SGHRS and CDR2 as YFSETQ. In DNA, the CDR3 is TGCGCCAGCAGCCCCAGGACAGGGGGCCCCCATGGCTACACCTTC. This gives the protein CASSPRTGGPHGYTF.

The chain carries TRBV19 and TRBJ2-1, with D uncertain. The CDR3 extends over 12 amino acids. Germline loops: CDR1 LNHDA, CDR2 SQIVND (reference sequence). Trimming removed 4 bases from V and 7 bases from J, with 8 bases in between. The CDR3 sequence is CASSTPRNEQFF. In DNA form, the CDR3 reads TGTGCCAGTAGTACCCCCCGGAATGAGCAGTTCTTC.

This clone has more than one count but fewer than ten. V usage is TRBV2 and J usage is TRBJ2-7, with 15 nucleotides matching TRBD2. Trimming took 2 bases from V and 7 from J; bases not matched to a gene: 9. The CDR3 spans 17 residues. Germline V CDR1 and CDR2: SNHLY, FYNNEI. CDR3 amino acids: CASSERGLAGGLGEQYF. For the CDR3, the DNA is TGTGCCAGCAGTGAACGGGGACTAGCGGGGGGTCTCGGGGAGCAGTACTTC.

V gene TRBV5-1 combines with J gene TRBJ1-1, with TRBD1 matching over 11 bases. Per germline, CDR1 SGHRS and CDR2 YFSETQ. The CDR3 runs to 16 residues. Germline trimming cut 3 bases from V and 4 bases from J; bases unmatched to any gene: 8. The CDR3 is CASSWGTGGYSTEAFF. CDR3 sequence (DNA): TGCGCCAGCAGCTGGGGGACAGGGGGGTACAGCACTGAAGCTTTCTTT.

J is TRBJ1-2 and V is TRBV2; D is unresolved. The CDR3 runs to 12 residues. Germline CDR1 and CDR2: SNHLY and FYNNEI. Deletions cut 5 bases from V and 3 bases from J, with 7 bases between. CDR3 DNA sequence: TGTGCCAGCAGTTCACTAGACTATGGCTACACCTTC. This gives the protein CASSSLDYGYTF.

The chain has TRBV6-5 and TRBJ2-3; 9 nucleotides align to TRBD2. Per the germline V gene, CDR1 is MNHEY and CDR2 is SVGAGI. This CDR3 is 14 amino acids long. J was trimmed by 5 bases and V by 8 bases; bases with no gene match: 8. CDR3 amino acids: CASWGGGAGDTQYF. Written as DNA, the CDR3 is TGTGCCAGCTGGGGCGGGGGGGCTGGAGATACGCAGTATTTT.

The rearrangement links TRBV29-1 to TRBJ2-1, with TRBD1 matching over 10 bases. The CDR3 has 13 amino acids. From germline, CDR1 is SQVTM and CDR2 ANQGSEA. V lost 3 bases, J lost 9 bases, and 5 bases stayed unmatched. The CDR3 spells CSVDRTGGREQFF. CDR3 sequence (DNA): TGCAGCGTTGACCGGACAGGGGGTCGTGAGCAGTTCTTC.

This clone was detected only a few times. This chain links TRBV28 with TRBJ2-7, with D perhaps assigned TRBD1 or TRBD2 (10 bases each). Germline V gene lookup returns CDR1 MDHEN and CDR2 SYDVKM. The CDR3 extends over 17 amino acids. V lost 6 bases and J lost 10, with 31 bases in between. The CDR3: CASSRDRGRLAGPTQYF. In DNA form, the CDR3 reads TGTGCCAGCAGCCGGGACAGGGGCCGACTAGCGGGTCCCACACAGTACTTC. Based on the CDR3 plus reference TRBV28 and TRBJ2-7, the full variable domain is DVKVTQSSRYLVKRTGEKVFLECVQDMDHENMFWYRQDPGLGLRLIYFSYDVKMKEKGDIPEGYSVSREKKERFSLILESASTNQTSMYLCASSRDRGRLAGPTQYFGPGTRLTVT.

The V gene is TRBV18, the J gene TRBJ2-3; TRBD1 agrees at 10 bases. The V gene end was trimmed by 3 bases and the J gene end by 4 bases; junction bases not matched to a gene: 1. The germline V gene encodes CDR1 KGHSH and CDR2 LQKENI. The CDR3 totals 14 residues. This chain's CDR3 is CASSPTGGADTQYF. CDR3 nucleotides: TGTGCCAGCTCACCGACAGGGGGCGCAGATACGCAGTATTTT.